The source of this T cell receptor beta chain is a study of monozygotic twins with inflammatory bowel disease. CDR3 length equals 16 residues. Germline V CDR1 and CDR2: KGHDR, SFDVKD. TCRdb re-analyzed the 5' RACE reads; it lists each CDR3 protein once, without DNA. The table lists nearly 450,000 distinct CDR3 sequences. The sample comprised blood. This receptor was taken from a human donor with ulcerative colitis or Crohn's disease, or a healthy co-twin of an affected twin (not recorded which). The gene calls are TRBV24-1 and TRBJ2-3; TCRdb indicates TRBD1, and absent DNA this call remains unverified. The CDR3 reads CATSGGRGGRTDTQYF.